The entry below gives a single T cell receptor (beta chain) sequence along with its context. Its target is unknown. The data stem from a study of response to subunit inactivated influenza vaccine. The study, taken as a whole, reports: A suggestion made by the authors is that each seasonal influenza vaccination recruits few new T cells.

Using its own MiXCR run on the RT-PCR reads, TCRdb lists one record per CDR3 protein. The sample has around 650,000 distinct CDR3 sequences; 15% to 18% are singletons. The sequence came from a man aged 45-60 years who received an inactivated influenza vaccine. The sequences come from PBMCs from blood, collected 11 to 12 days after vaccination.

DNA for the CDR3: TGTGCCAGCAGTTTAGCGCTAGGTATGAACACTGAAGCTTTCTTT. Translating it yields CASSLALGMNTEAFF. The chain is built from TRBV12-3 or TRBV12-4 and TRBJ1-1; D remains unclear. The length of the CDR3 is 15 residues. Deletions cut 0 bases from V and 0 bases from J, with 8 bases between.